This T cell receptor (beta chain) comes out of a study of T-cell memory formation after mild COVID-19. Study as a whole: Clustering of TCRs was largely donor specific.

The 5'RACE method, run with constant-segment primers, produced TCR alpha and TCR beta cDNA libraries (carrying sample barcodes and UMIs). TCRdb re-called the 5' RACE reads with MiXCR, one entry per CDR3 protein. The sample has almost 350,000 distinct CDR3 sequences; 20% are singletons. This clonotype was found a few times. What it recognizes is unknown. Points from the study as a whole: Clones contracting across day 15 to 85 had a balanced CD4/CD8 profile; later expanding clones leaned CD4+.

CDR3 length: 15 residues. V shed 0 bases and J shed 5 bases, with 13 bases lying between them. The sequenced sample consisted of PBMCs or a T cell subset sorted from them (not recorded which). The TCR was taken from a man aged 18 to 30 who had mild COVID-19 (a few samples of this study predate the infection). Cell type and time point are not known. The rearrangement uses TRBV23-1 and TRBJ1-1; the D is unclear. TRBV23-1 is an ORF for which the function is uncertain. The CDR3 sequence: CASSQSKPDLTEAFF. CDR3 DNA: TGCGCCAGCAGTCAATCGAAACCGGACTTGACTGAAGCTTTCTTT.